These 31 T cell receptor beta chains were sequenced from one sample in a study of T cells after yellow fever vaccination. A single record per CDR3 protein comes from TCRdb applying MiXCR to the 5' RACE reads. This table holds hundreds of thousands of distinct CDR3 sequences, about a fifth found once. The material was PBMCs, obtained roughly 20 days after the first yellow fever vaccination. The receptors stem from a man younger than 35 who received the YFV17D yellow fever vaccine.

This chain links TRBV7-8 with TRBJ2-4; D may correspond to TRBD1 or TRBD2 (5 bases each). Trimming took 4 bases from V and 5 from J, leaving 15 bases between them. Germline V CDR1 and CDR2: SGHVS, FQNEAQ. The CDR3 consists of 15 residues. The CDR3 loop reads CASSSTVRGENIQYF. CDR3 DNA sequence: TGTGCCAGCAGCTCGACAGTGAGGGGAGAAAACATTCAGTACTTC. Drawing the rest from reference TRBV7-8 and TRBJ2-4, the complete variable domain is GAGVSQSPRYKVAKRGQDVALRCDPISGHVSLFWYQQALGQGPEFLTYFQNEAQLDKSGLPSDRFFAERPEGSVSTLKIQRTQQEDSAVYLCASSSTVRGENIQYFGAGTRLSVL.

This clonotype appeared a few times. CDR3 nucleotides: TGTGCCAGCAGTATCCGGGACAGGAGCACAGATACGCAGTATTTT. Amino acid sequence: CASSIRDRSTDTQYF. This sequence joins TRBV6-2 or TRBV6-3 and TRBJ2-3, with TRBD1 identical over 8 bases. The J segment lost 0 bases and the V segment lost 5 bases, leaving 4 bases of the junction unmatched. Germline V gene lookup returns CDR1 MNHEY and CDR2 SVGEGT. This CDR3 has 15 residues.

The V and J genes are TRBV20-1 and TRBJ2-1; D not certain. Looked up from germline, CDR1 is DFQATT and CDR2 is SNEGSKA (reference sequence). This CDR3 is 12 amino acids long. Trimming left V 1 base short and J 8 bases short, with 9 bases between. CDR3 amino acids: CSARGTGDEQFF. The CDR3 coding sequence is TGCAGTGCTAGAGGGACCGGAGATGAGCAGTTCTTC.

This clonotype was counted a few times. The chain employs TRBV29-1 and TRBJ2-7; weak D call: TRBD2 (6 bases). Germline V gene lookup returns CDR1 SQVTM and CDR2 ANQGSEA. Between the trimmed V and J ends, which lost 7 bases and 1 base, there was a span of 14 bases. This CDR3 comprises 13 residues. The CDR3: CSGRVPGSYEQYF. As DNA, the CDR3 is TGCAGCGGGAGGGTACCGGGGTCCTACGAGCAGTACTTC.

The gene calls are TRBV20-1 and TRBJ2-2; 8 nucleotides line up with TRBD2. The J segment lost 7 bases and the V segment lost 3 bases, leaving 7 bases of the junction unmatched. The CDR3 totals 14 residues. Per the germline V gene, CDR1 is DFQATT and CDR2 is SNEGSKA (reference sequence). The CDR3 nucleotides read TGCAGTGCTAGGCGGGGGGTGGGGGACGGGGAGCTGTTTTTT. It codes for CSARRGVGDGELFF.

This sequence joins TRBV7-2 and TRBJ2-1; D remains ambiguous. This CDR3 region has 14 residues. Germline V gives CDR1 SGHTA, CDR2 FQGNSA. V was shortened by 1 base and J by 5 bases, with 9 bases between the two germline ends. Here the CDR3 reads CASSLGSPNNEQFF. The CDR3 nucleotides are TGTGCCAGCAGCTTAGGCTCCCCGAACAATGAGCAGTTCTTC.

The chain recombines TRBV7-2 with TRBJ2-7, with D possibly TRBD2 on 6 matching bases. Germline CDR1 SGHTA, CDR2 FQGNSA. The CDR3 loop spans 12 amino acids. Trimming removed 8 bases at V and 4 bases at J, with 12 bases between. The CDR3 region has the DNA TGTGCCAGCTTAGATGGGGGGTACGAGCAGTACGTC. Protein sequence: CASLDGGYEQYV.

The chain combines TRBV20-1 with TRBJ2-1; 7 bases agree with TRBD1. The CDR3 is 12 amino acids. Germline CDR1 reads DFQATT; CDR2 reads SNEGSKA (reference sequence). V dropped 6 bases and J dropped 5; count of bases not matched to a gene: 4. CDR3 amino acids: CSATGTDNEQFF. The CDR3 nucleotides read TGCAGTGCAACTGGGACAGACAATGAGCAGTTCTTC.

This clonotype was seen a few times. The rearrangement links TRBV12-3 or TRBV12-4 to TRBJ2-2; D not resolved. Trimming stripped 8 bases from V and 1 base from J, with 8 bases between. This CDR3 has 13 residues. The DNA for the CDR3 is TGTGCCAGCGGGTATGGGAACACCGGGGAGCTGTTTTTT. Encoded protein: CASGYGNTGELFF.

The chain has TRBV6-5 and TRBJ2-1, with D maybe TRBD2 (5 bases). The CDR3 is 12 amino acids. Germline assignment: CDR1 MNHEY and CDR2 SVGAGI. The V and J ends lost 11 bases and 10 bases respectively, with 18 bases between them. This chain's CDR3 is CACEGPLKEQFF. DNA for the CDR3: TGTGCCTGCGAGGGTCCTCTCAAAGAGCAGTTCTTC.

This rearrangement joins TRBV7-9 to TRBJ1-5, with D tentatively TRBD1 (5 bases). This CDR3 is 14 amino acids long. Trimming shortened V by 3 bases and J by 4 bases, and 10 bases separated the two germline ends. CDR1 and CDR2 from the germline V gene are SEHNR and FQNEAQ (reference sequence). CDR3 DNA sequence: TGTGCCAGCAGCTTTATGGGGCCGAATCAGCCCCAGCATTTT. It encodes CASSFMGPNQPQHF.

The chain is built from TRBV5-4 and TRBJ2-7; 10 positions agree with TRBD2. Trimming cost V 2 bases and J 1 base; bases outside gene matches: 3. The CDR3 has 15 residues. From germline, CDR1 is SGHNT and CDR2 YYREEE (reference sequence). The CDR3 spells CASSFGTSESYEQYF. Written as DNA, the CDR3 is TGTGCCAGCAGCTTTGGGACTAGCGAGTCCTACGAGCAGTACTTC. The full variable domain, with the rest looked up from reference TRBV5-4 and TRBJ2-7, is ETGVTQSPTHLIKTRGQQVTLRCSSQSGHNTVSWYQQALGQGPQFIFQYYREEENGRGNFPPRFSGLQFPNYSSELNVNALELDDSALYLCASSFGTSESYEQYFGPGTRLTVT.

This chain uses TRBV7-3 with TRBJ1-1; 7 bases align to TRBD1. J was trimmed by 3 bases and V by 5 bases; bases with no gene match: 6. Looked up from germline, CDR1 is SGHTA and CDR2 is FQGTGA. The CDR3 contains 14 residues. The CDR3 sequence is CASSTTGVDTEAFF. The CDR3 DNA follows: TGTGCCAGCAGCACCACAGGGGTTGACACTGAAGCTTTCTTT.

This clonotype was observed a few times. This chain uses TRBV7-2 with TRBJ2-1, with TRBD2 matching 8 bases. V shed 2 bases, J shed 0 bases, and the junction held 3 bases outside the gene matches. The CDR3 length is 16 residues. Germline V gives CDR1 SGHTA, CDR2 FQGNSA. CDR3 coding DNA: TGTGCCAGCAGCTTACGTAGCGGGGACTCCTACAATGAGCAGTTCTTC. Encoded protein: CASSLRSGDSYNEQFF. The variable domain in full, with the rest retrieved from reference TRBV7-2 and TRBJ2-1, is GAGVSQSPSNKVTEKGKDVELRCDPISGHTALYWYRQSLGQGLEFLIYFQGNSAPDKSGLPSDRFSAERTGGSVSTLTIQRTQQEDSAVYLCASSLRSGDSYNEQFFGPGTRLTVL.

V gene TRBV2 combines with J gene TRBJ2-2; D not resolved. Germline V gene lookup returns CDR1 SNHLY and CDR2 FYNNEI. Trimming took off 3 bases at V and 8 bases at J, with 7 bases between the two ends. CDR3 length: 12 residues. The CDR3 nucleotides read TGTGCCAGCAGTGAGAGGCTGGGGGAGCTGTTTTTT. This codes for CASSERLGELFF.

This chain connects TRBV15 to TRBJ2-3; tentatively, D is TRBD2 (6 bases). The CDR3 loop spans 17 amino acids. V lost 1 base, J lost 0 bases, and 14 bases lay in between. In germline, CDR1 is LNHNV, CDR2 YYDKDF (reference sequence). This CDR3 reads CATSRASRRGSTDTQYF. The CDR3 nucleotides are TGTGCCACCAGCAGAGCGTCCAGGCGGGGAAGCACAGATACGCAGTATTTT.

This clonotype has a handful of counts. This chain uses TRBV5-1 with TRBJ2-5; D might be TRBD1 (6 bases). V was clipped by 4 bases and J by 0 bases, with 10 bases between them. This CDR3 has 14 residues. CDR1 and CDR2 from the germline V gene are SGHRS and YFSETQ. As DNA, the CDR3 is TGCGCCAGCAGCAAAAGGGACAACCAAGAGACCCAGTACTTC. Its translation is CASSKRDNQETQYF.

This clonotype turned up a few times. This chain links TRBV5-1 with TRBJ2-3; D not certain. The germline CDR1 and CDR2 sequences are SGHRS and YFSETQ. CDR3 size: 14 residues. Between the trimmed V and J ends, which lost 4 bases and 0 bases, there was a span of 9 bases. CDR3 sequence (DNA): TGCGCCAGCAGCATGGCCACTAGCACAGATACGCAGTATTTT. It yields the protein CASSMATSTDTQYF.

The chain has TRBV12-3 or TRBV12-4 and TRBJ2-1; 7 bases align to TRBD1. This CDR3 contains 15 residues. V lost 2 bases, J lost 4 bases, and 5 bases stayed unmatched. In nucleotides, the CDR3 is TGTGCCAGCAGTTTAACGAGGGGGCCTTACAATGAGCAGTTCTTC. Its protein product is CASSLTRGPYNEQFF.

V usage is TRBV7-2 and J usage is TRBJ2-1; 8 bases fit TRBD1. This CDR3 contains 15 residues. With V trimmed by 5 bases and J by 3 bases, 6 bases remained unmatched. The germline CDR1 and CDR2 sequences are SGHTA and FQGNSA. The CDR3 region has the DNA TGTGCCAGCAGCCCTGGACAGGGATTCTACAATGAGCAGTTCTTC. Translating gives CASSPGQGFYNEQFF.

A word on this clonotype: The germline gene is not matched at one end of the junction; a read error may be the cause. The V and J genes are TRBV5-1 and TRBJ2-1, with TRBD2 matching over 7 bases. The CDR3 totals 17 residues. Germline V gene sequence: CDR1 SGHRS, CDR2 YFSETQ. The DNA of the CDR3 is TGCGCCAGCAGCTACGGACTAGGGCAGACATCCTACGATGAGCAGTTCTTC. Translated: CASSYGLGQTSYDEQFF.

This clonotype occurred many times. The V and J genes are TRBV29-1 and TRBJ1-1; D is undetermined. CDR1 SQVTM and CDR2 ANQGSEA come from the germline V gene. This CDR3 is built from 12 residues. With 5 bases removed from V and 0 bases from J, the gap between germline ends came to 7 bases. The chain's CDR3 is CSVTVMNTEAFF. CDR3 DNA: TGCAGCGTTACTGTAATGAACACTGAAGCTTTCTTT.

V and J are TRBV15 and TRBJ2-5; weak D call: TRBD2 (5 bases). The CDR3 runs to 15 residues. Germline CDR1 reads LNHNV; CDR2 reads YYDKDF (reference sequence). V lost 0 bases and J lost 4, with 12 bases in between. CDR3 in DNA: TGTGCCACCAGCAGAGATCTAGCAGTAAGAGAGACCCAGTACTTC. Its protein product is CATSRDLAVRETQYF.

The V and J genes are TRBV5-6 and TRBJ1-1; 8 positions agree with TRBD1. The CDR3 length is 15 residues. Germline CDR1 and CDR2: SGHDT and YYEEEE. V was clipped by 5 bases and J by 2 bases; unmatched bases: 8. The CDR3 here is CASRRAGGRNTEAFF. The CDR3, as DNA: TGTGCCAGCAGACGTGCAGGGGGCCGAAACACTGAAGCTTTCTTT.

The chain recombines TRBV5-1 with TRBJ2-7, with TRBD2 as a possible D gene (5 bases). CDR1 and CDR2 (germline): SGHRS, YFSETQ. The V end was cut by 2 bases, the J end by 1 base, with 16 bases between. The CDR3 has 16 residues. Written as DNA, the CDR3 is TGCGCCAGCAGCTTCCAGTGGTGGGGAGCATCCTACGAGCAGTACGTC. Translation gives CASSFQWWGASYEQYV.

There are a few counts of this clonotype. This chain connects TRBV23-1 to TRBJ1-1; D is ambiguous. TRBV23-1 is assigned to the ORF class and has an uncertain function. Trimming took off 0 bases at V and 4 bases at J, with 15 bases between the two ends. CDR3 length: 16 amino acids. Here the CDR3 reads CASSQSRQREGTEAFF. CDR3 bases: TGCGCCAGCAGTCAATCGCGGCAGCGAGAGGGCACTGAAGCTTTCTTT.

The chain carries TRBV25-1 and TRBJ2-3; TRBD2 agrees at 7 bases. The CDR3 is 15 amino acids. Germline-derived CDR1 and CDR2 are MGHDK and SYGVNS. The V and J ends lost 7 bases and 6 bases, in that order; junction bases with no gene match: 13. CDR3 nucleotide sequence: TGTGCCAGCACCCCCTCAGGGAGGGGTACGGATACGCAGTATTTT. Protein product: CASTPSGRGTDTQYF.

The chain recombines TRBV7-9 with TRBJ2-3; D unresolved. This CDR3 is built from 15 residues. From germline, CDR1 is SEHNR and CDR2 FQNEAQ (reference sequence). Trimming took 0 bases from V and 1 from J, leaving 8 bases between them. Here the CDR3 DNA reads TGTGCCAGCAGCTTAGCAGGGTCGGGCACAGATACGCAGTATTTT. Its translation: CASSLAGSGTDTQYF.

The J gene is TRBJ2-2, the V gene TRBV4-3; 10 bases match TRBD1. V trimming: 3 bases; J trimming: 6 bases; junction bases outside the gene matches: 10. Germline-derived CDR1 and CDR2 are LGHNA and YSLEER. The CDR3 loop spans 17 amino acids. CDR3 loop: CASSQQTGTGAPGELFF. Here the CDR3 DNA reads TGCGCCAGCAGCCAGCAAACCGGGACAGGGGCCCCCGGGGAGCTGTTTTTT.

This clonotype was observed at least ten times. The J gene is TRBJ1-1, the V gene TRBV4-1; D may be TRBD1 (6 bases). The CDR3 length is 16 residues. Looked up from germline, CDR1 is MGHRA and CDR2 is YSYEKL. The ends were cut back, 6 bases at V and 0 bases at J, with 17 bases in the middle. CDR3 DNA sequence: TGCGCCAGCAGACACACTCCGGGACACGTGAACACTGAAGCTTTCTTT. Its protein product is CASRHTPGHVNTEAFF.

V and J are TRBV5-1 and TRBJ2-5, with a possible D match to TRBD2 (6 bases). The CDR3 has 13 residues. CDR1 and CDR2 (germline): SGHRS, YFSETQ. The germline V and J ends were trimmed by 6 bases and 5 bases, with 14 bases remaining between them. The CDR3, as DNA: TGCGCCAGCACATGGGGAGGAAGGGAGACCCAGTACTTC. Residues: CASTWGGRETQYF.